Here is one T cell receptor beta chain with its context. V was cut by 5 bases and J by 4 bases, with 15 bases left in between. Per the germline V gene, CDR1 is MNHNY and CDR2 is SVGAGI (reference sequence). CDR3 length: 15 amino acids. This sample was taken from a study of cytomegalovirus exposure and HLA in healthy donors. The PCR ran on 60 Vbeta and 13 Jbeta primers. Produced via immunoSEQ multiplex PCR; TCRdb's table is partial and in-frame only. The sample gives about 180,000 clones, 65% to 85% of which show up once; about 1.3% is in the top ten. This sequence joins TRBV6-6 and TRBJ1-5; D remains unclear. The sequenced material came from PBMCs. The receptor's source is a girl aged 5 to 17 in good health and CMV-seropositive. CDR3 DNA sequence: TGTGCCAGCAGTGATTTTAAGGAGGGAAATCAGCCCCAGCATTTT. As protein: CASSDFKEGNQPQHF.